This section outlines one T cell receptor (beta chain) sequence together with its context. Data came from immunoSEQ multiplex PCR; TCRdb stores just in-frame clones and leaves some out. The repertoire includes 70,000 to 80,000 clones, around 80% of them detected once, and roughly 11% sits in the top ten. The source of the sample is a study of blood T cell repertoires in COVID-19. J was trimmed by 1 base and V by 4 bases; bases with no gene match: 20. This CDR3 contains 21 residues. Germline assignment: CDR1 SGDLS and CDR2 YYNGEE. The chain has TRBV9 and TRBJ2-6; 7 bases line up with TRBD1. The clonotype was recovered from a man in his forties or fifties with acute or convalescent COVID-19. The sample comprised peripheral blood. CDR3 loop: CASSHHRQGLAQESGANVLTF. As DNA, the CDR3 is TGTGCCAGCAGCCACCATCGACAGGGTTTAGCTCAGGAGTCTGGGGCCAACGTCCTGACTTTC.